The 13 T cell receptor beta chains below come from one sample, sequenced in a study of T cell changes during pregnancy in multiple sclerosis. The repertoire was sequenced with immunoSEQ multiplex PCR; TCRdb's copy has only in-frame clones and lacks some. The sample comprises about 47,000 clones, almost 95% of which are singletons, and roughly 2.3% rests with the top ten. Sequenced here: peripheral blood, sampled in the third trimester of pregnancy. The receptors originated from a female donor with multiple sclerosis, enrolled in a pregnancy study.

This CDR3 reads CASSTLYRERQPQHF. The CDR3 nucleotides are TGTGCCAGTAGTACCCTCTACAGGGAGCGTCAGCCCCAGCATTTT. The rearrangement uses TRBV19 and TRBJ1-5, with D perhaps TRBD1 (6 bases). This CDR3 spans 15 amino acids. Per the germline V gene, CDR1 is LNHDA and CDR2 is SQIVND (reference sequence). V lost 4 bases, J lost 6 bases, and 16 bases lay in between.

This chain uses TRBV19 with TRBJ2-5, with 12 bases lining up with TRBD1. V trimming: 1 base; J trimming: 5 bases; junction bases outside the gene matches: 5. In germline, CDR1 is LNHDA, CDR2 SQIVND (reference sequence). The CDR3 extends over 16 amino acids. In DNA, the CDR3 is TGTGCCAGTAGTATAGGGGGGACAGGGGGCGTGGAGACCCAGTACTTC. It is translated as CASSIGGTGGVETQYF.

The V and J genes are TRBV25-1 and TRBJ2-2, with D possibly being TRBD2 (7 bases). With 5 bases removed from V and 4 bases from J, the gap between germline ends came to 17 bases. Germline V gene sequence: CDR1 MGHDK, CDR2 SYGVNS. CDR3 length: 16 amino acids. The CDR3 sequence: CASSKGGVTVTGELFF. The CDR3 DNA follows: TGTGCCAGCAGTAAAGGGGGGGTCACGGTCACCGGGGAGCTGTTTTTT.

The V call is TRBV7-2, the J call TRBJ2-7; 10 bases map to TRBD2. The V and J ends lost 4 bases and 3 bases, in that order; junction bases with no gene match: 9. Germline V gene sequence: CDR1 SGHTA, CDR2 FQGNSA. The CDR3 length is 16 residues. This CDR3 is CASSSSSGRTLYEQYF. Written as DNA, the CDR3 is TGTGCCAGCAGCTCAAGTAGCGGGAGGACACTCTACGAGCAGTACTTC.

CDR3 residues: CASSSGGSYGYTF. The CDR3 nucleotides are TGTGCCAGCAGTTCAGGGGGATCCTATGGCTACACCTTC. V usage is TRBV28 and J usage is TRBJ1-2; 7 nucleotides line up with TRBD1. The CDR3 is 13 amino acids. From germline, CDR1 is MDHEN and CDR2 SYDVKM. V shed 4 bases and J 4 bases; nucleotides not matched to a gene: 3.

The chain is built from TRBV5-1 and TRBJ2-5; TRBD1 might be the D (6 bases). The CDR3 spans 13 residues. Germline V lookup: CDR1 SGHRS, CDR2 YFSETQ. V was shortened by 4 bases and J by 2 bases, with 9 bases between the two germline ends. This CDR3 is CASSATGQETQYF. In DNA, the CDR3 is TGCGCCAGCAGCGCGACAGGTCAAGAGACCCAGTACTTC.

The chain uses TRBV11-2 and TRBJ2-7; D is undetermined. Trimming took off 3 bases at V and 9 bases at J, with 12 bases between the two ends. CDR1 is SGHAT and CDR2 is FQNNGV in the germline V gene. The CDR3 is 12 residues long. CDR3 protein: CASSFPGTTQYF. DNA of the CDR3: TGTGCCAGCAGCTTCCCAGGTACGACGCAGTACTTC.

The rearrangement links TRBV12-5 to TRBJ2-3, with no clear D. V lost 3 bases and J lost 0, with 4 bases in between. The germline V gene has CDR1 LGHNT and CDR2 FRNRAP. The CDR3 spans 13 residues. The CDR3 DNA reads TGTGCTAGTGGTTTTGGCAGCACAGATACGCAGTATTTT. Translating gives CASGFGSTDTQYF.

This chain connects TRBV19 to TRBJ2-1; possible D gene TRBD1, 7 bases. Germline CDR1 LNHDA, CDR2 SQIVND (reference sequence). This CDR3 region has 17 residues. V lost 0 bases to trimming and J lost 5 bases, with 17 bases between them. The CDR3 DNA reads TGTGCCAGTAGTATAGATCCTAACAGGGGACTCCACAATGAGCAGTTCTTC. As protein: CASSIDPNRGLHNEQFF.

This clone was seen only once. J is TRBJ1-4 and V is TRBV27, with 8 nucleotides matching TRBD1. The CDR3 length is 14 residues. V was clipped by 6 bases and J by 7 bases; unmatched bases: 7. Germline CDR1 MNHEY, CDR2 SMNVEV (reference sequence). This CDR3 reads CASSRQGSGEKLFF. As DNA, the CDR3 is TGTGCCAGCAGCCGACAGGGGAGTGGTGAAAAACTGTTTTTT.

The rearrangement uses TRBV5-6 and TRBJ1-4; D is perhaps TRBD1 (6 bases). Trimming took off 3 bases at V and 0 bases at J, with 15 bases between the two ends. Germline V gives CDR1 SGHDT, CDR2 YYEEEE. The CDR3 covers 17 residues. The CDR3 reads CASSSLPGGATNEKLFF. The CDR3 region has the DNA TGTGCCAGCAGCTCCCTTCCGGGGGGCGCAACTAATGAAAAACTGTTTTTT.

CDR3 DNA: TGTGCCAGCAGCAAATACACTAGCGGGAGTTCGAACGAGCAGTACTTC. Protein sequence: CASSKYTSGSSNEQYF. The chain has TRBV11-3 and TRBJ2-7, with 11 bases matching TRBD2. The CDR3 has 16 residues. Germline assignment: CDR1 SGHNT and CDR2 YENEEA. The V gene end was trimmed by 5 bases and the J gene end by 5 bases; junction bases not matched to a gene: 11. Complete variable domain (other parts from reference TRBV11-3 and TRBJ2-7): EAGVVQSPRYKIIEKKQPVAFWCNPISGHNTLYWYLQNLGQGPELLIRYENEEAVDDSQLPKDRFSAERLKGVDSTLKIQPAELGDSAVYLCASSKYTSGSSNEQYFGPGTRLTVT.

The CDR3 loop is CASSPGLAGVTYEQYF. The CDR3 DNA is TGTGCCAGTAGTCCCGGACTAGCGGGAGTCACCTACGAGCAGTACTTC. The V and J genes are TRBV19 and TRBJ2-7, with TRBD2 matching 13 bases. CDR1 is LNHDA and CDR2 is SQIVND in the germline V gene (reference sequence). The CDR3 has 16 residues. Losses at the gene ends were 5 bases for V and 2 bases for J; bases not matched to a gene: 6. Looking up the rest from reference TRBV19 and TRBJ2-7 gives the full variable domain: DGGITQSPKYLFRKEGQNVTLSCEQNLNHDAMYWYRQDPGQGLRLIYYSQIVNDFQKGDIAEGYSVSREKKESFPLTVTSAQKNPTAFYLCASSPGLAGVTYEQYFGPGTRLTVT.